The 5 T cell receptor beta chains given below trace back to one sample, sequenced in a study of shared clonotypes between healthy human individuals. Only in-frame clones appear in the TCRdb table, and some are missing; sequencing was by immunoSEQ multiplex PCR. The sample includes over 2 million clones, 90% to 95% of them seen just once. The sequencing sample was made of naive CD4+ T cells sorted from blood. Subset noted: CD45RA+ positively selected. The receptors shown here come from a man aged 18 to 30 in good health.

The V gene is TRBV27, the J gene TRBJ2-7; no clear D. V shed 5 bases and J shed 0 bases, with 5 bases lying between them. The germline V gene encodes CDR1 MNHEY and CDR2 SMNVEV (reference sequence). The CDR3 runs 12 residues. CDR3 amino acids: CASSASSYEQYF. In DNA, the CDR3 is TGTGCCAGCAGTGCCAGCTCCTACGAGCAGTACTTC.

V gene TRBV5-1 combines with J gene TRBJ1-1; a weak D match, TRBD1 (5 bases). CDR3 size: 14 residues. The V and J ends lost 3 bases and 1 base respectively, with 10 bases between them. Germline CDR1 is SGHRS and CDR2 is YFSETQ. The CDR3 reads CASSWTTENTEAFF. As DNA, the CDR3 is TGCGCCAGCAGCTGGACAACAGAGAACACTGAAGCTTTCTTT. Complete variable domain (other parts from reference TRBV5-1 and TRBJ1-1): KAGVTQTPRYLIKTRGQQVTLSCSPISGHRSVSWYQQTPGQGLQFLFEYFSETQRNKGNFPGRFSGRQFSNSRSEMNVSTLELGDSALYLCASSWTTENTEAFFGQGTRLTVV.

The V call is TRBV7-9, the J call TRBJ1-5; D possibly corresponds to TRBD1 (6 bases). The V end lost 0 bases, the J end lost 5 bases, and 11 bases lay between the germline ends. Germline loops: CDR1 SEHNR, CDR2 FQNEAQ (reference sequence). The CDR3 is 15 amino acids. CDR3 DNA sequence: TGTGCCAGCAGCTTAGCGGACGGGGGCTATCAGCCCCAGCATTTT. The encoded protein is CASSLADGGYQPQHF.

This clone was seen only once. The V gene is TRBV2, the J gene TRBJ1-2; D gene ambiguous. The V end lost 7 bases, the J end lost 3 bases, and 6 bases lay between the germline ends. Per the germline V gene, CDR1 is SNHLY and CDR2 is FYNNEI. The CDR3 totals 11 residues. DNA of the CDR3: TGTGCCAGCACAGGCTACTATGGCTACACCTTC. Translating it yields CASTGYYGYTF.

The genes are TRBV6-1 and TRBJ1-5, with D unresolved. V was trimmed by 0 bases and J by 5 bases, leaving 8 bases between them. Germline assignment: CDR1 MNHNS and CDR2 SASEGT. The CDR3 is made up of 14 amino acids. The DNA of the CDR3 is TGTGCCAGCAGTGAAGCGGCGGGTTATCAGCCCCAGCATTTT. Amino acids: CASSEAAGYQPQHF.